This T cell receptor (beta chain) was recorded in a study of CD8+CD57+ T cells in acquired aplastic anemia. Study results and caveats: Significant differences in CD8+ Simpson's diversity were not observed between patients and controls. The number of CD8+ CDR3 sequences shared by patients and controls was twenty-nine.

The study profiled TCR beta VDJ and CDR3 using genomic DNA as template. Using its own MiXCR run on the reads, TCRdb lists one record per CDR3 protein. The table records about 270,000 distinct CDR3 sequences, less than 85% of them present only once. This CDR3 has 17 residues. Germline V gene sequence: CDR1 SGHNT, CDR2 YENEEA. Those patients picked for sequencing had displayed CD8+CD57+ cell expansion on flow cytometry. There were no patients without severe acquired aplastic anemia. In the case of this clonotype: Antigen unknown. The junction departs from germline at one end; a sequencing error may be responsible.

This chain joins TRBV11-3 and TRBJ2-1, with 12 bases matching TRBD1. This receptor was identified in a human donor with aplastic anemia. Sequences were obtained from sorted CD4+, CD8+, or CD8+CD57+ T cells (not recorded which) from PBMCs. The chain's CDR3 is CATSRGAGTGGLSEQFF. CDR3 bases: TGTGCCACCAGCAGAGGGGCCGGGACAGGGGGCTTGTCTGAGCAGTTCTTC.